These 25 T cell receptor beta chains originate from one sample sequenced in a study of human T cells and chemical hapten exposure listed by TCRdb under 2021. Receptors were amplified or captured by RACE. The listed sequencing device is NextSeq 500. TCRdb redid the processing of the public reads, applying fastp at Q25 and MiXCR, and retained in-frame beta chains. Each entry merges the rows of one CDR3 protein and shows their most common DNA and genes. A total of approximately 88,000 distinct CDR3 sequences appear in this sample, 10% to 15% of them only once. The biggest ten clones account for 5.7% of the sample. The sample's time point label, decoded: patch test 3, about 24 weeks after DPC sensitization. The sample's treatment or condition label is to be understood as: therapeutic diphenylcyclopropenone sensitization with weekly scalp DPC. Sequencing used whole blood, obtained in connection with sensitization to the hapten diphenylcyclopropenone (DPC). The receptors come from a woman aged 45 to 65 with alopecia areata. Some clones in this sample may be carry-over from other donors' samples.

This clonotype was picked up many times. This chain joins TRBV20-1 and TRBJ1-1, with D possibly TRBD1 on 5 matching bases. CDR3 length: 17 amino acids. The V and J ends lost 5 bases and 3 bases respectively, with 25 bases between them. Looked up from germline, CDR1 is DFQATT and CDR2 is SNEGSKA (reference sequence). The CDR3 DNA reads TGCAGTGCTCCCTTGGGTGGGGCTCTCGGGGCGGACACTGAAGCTTTCTTT. It codes for CSAPLGGALGADTEAFF.

The genes are TRBV29-1 and TRBJ2-5, with 9 positions matching TRBD2. Germline V gene lookup returns CDR1 SQVTM and CDR2 ANQGSEA. Germline trimming cut 4 bases from V and 1 base from J; bases unmatched to any gene: 4. The CDR3 covers 14 residues. CDR3 bases: TGCAGCGTTGCGCTAGCGGGACCCCAAGAGACCCAGTACTTC. It yields the protein CSVALAGPQETQYF.

The DNA for the CDR3 is TGCGCCAGCAGCCAAGGCCGTAGCCCCAGCACAGATACGCAGTATTTT. This translates into CASSQGRSPSTDTQYF. The chain couples TRBV4-1 to TRBJ2-3; D uncertain. V was shortened by 1 base and J by 0 bases, with 11 bases between the two germline ends. The CDR3 is made up of 16 amino acids. Germline V gene sequence: CDR1 MGHRA, CDR2 YSYEKL.

This chain connects TRBV29-1 to TRBJ2-1, with 9 bases identical to TRBD2. Per germline, CDR1 SQVTM and CDR2 ANQGSEA. V shed 4 bases, J shed 7 bases, and the junction held 5 bases outside the gene matches. The CDR3 runs to 13 residues. In DNA, the CDR3 is TGCAGCGTTGGGCGGCTAGCGGGAAATGAGCAGTTCTTC. It specifies CSVGRLAGNEQFF.

This chain connects TRBV12-5 to TRBJ2-7, with 11 nucleotides matching TRBD2. The CDR3 runs to 17 residues. Germline V CDR1 and CDR2: LGHNT, FRNRAP. V dropped 3 bases and J dropped 2; count of bases not matched to a gene: 9. This CDR3 reads CASGFSTGTSGAYEQYF. The CDR3 region has the DNA TGTGCTAGTGGTTTCTCGACGGGGACTAGCGGAGCCTACGAGCAGTACTTC.

This clonotype has just a few counts. This chain joins TRBV6-5 and TRBJ1-1, with D possibly being TRBD1 (5 bases). The CDR3 has 15 amino acids. Trimming took 6 bases from V and 0 from J, leaving 14 bases between them. CDR1 is MNHEY and CDR2 is SVGAGI in the germline V gene. CDR3: CASRQATWMNTEAFF. In DNA form, the CDR3 reads TGTGCCAGCAGACAGGCTACTTGGATGAACACTGAAGCTTTCTTT.

The chain recombines TRBV12-3 or TRBV12-4 with TRBJ1-3; possibly TRBD1 for D (5 bases). The CDR3 is 14 residues long. V was pared by 7 bases and J by 6 bases, with 16 bases between. The DNA for the CDR3 is TGTGCCAGCAACCAGTGGGGCGCCGAAAACACCATATATTTT. Its protein product is CASNQWGAENTIYF.

This clonotype was detected ten times or more. Here the CDR3 DNA reads TGCAGTGCTAGAGATCCTCGGGACACATTCCCAGAGACCCAGTACTTC. It is translated as CSARDPRDTFPETQYF. This sequence joins TRBV20-1 and TRBJ2-5; maybe TRBD1 (6 bases). Germline-derived CDR1 and CDR2 are DFQATT and SNEGSKA (reference sequence). Trimming took off 0 bases at V and 4 bases at J, with 18 bases between the two ends. This CDR3 region has 16 residues.

This clonotype occurred a few times. J is TRBJ2-7 and V is TRBV4-2, with D possibly being TRBD2 (5 bases). The CDR3 is 14 residues long. Trimming removed 7 bases from V and 2 bases from J, with 15 bases in between. From germline, CDR1 is LGHNA and CDR2 YNFKEQ. CDR3 region: CASKKVLDPYEQYF. The CDR3 nucleotides read TGTGCCAGCAAAAAGGTACTAGACCCCTACGAGCAGTACTTC.

CDR3 sequence reads: CASSLDWAGSNQPQHF. The DNA of the CDR3 is TGTGCCAGCAGCTTAGATTGGGCGGGAAGCAATCAGCCCCAGCATTTT. The rearrangement joins TRBV11-2 to TRBJ1-5, with D unclear. This CDR3 is built from 16 residues. With 0 bases removed from V and 1 base from J, the gap between germline ends came to 10 bases. The germline V gene encodes CDR1 SGHAT and CDR2 FQNNGV.

This clonotype has only a few counts. The chain has TRBV29-1 and TRBJ1-2; 9 positions match TRBD1. Unmatched junction bases numbered 9, after V lost 7 bases and J lost 6 bases. Per the germline V gene, CDR1 is SQVTM and CDR2 is ANQGSEA. The CDR3 runs 13 residues. CDR3 sequence (DNA): TGCAGCGGGGGACAGGGCGGCCTAGATGGCTACACCTTC. Protein: CSGGQGGLDGYTF.

In its sample, this clonotype was seen a few times. J is TRBJ2-2 and V is TRBV7-6; D might be TRBD1 (7 bases). The CDR3 sequence is 15 residues long. The V end lost 5 bases, the J end lost 5 bases, and 15 bases lay between the germline ends. Germline assignment: CDR1 SGHVS and CDR2 FNYEAQ. CDR3 sequence: CASSGRQGGTGELFF. CDR3 nucleotides: TGTGCCAGCAGCGGACGACAGGGAGGTACCGGGGAGCTGTTTTTT.

The table lists this clonotype with many counts. V gene TRBV18 combines with J gene TRBJ2-1, with D perhaps given as TRBD1 or TRBD2 (7 bases each). Trimming took off 3 bases at V and 5 bases at J, with 35 bases between the two ends. The CDR3 consists of 22 residues. Per germline, CDR1 KGHSH and CDR2 LQKENI. The CDR3 coding sequence is TGTGCCAGCTCACCTTTGGGAGGGGGCACTTCGAAGGCCCCTAATGGACACAATGAGCAGTTCTTC. It yields the protein CASSPLGGGTSKAPNGHNEQFF. The whole variable domain, filled in from reference TRBV18 and TRBJ2-1, reads NAGVMQNPRHLVRRRGQEARLRCSPMKGHSHVYWYRQLPEEGLKFMVYLQKENIIDESGMPKERFSAEFPKEGPSILRIQQVVRGDSAAYFCASSPLGGGTSKAPNGHNEQFFGPGTRLTVL.

The rearrangement joins TRBV21-1 to TRBJ2-3; TRBD2, the table's D call, was not compared with the DNA. TRBV21-1 is noted as a pseudogene. This CDR3 region has 14 residues. CDR3 in amino acids: CASRIRACTDTQYF. In nucleotides, the CDR3 is TGTGCCAGCCGGATACGGGCCTGCACAGATACGCAGTATTTT.

This clonotype was found a few times. The chain links TRBV29-1 to TRBJ1-3, with D hard to call. This CDR3 has 13 amino acids. Looked up from germline, CDR1 is SQVTM and CDR2 is ANQGSEA. V gave up 5 bases and J gave up 4 bases, with 12 bases separating them. CDR3: CSVTDNTGNTIYF. The CDR3 bases are TGCAGCGTTACCGACAACACGGGAAACACCATATATTTT.

This clonotype has at least ten counts. The V and J genes are TRBV12-3 or TRBV12-4 and TRBJ2-3; a possible D gene is TRBD2 (5 bases). The CDR3 is 14 residues long. The V and J ends lost 4 bases and 3 bases respectively, with 11 bases between them. The CDR3 bases are TGTGCCAGCAGTTCCACTAGTTCAACAGATACGCAGTATTTT. Its translation: CASSSTSSTDTQYF.

In this sample, this clonotype turned up many times. V usage is TRBV18 and J usage is TRBJ2-2; 7 nucleotides line up with TRBD2. Germline CDR1 KGHSH, CDR2 LQKENI. The CDR3 is 18 residues long. J was trimmed by 3 bases and V by 3 bases; bases with no gene match: 13. This CDR3 reads CASSPHPPGLIHTGELFF. The DNA of the CDR3 is TGTGCCAGCTCACCTCACCCTCCGGGACTAATCCACACCGGGGAGCTGTTTTTT.

The chain carries TRBV29-1 and TRBJ1-2, with D unclear. The length of the CDR3 is 13 residues. CDR1 and CDR2 (germline): SQVTM, ANQGSEA. Trimming removed 4 bases from V and 7 bases from J, with 16 bases in between. The CDR3 bases are TGCAGCGTTGCTACTGGAGGCGTTGTTGGCTACACCTTC. Encoded protein: CSVATGGVVGYTF.

This CDR3 reads CASSLGLSTDAFF. DNA of the CDR3: TGTGCCAGCAGCTTAGGGTTGAGTACGGATGCTTTCTTT. V gene TRBV7-9 combines with J gene TRBJ1-1; no definite D call. V was cut by 1 base and J by 11 bases, with 14 bases left in between. Germline V gene lookup returns CDR1 SEHNR and CDR2 FQNEAQ (reference sequence). The length of the CDR3 is 13 residues.

This clonotype has at least ten counts. The V call is TRBV20-1, the J call TRBJ1-5, with TRBD1 identical over 10 bases. Looked up from germline, CDR1 is DFQATT and CDR2 is SNEGSKA (reference sequence). The trim removed 4 bases at V and 6 bases at J, leaving 6 bases unmatched. CDR3 length equals 14 residues. This CDR3 is CSAKGQGLIQPQHF. The DNA for the CDR3 is TGCAGTGCTAAGGGACAGGGGTTGATTCAGCCCCAGCATTTT.

This clonotype appeared a few times. This chain joins TRBV3-1 and TRBJ2-1; 9 nucleotides match TRBD2. CDR3 length: 14 amino acids. Trimming took 3 bases from V and 13 from J; bases not matched to a gene: 10. Germline V gives CDR1 LGHDT, CDR2 YNNKEL (reference sequence). The CDR3 bases are TGTGCCAGCAGCCATGGGTCAACTAGCGGGCACCAGTTCTTC. It yields the protein CASSHGSTSGHQFF.

This clonotype has just a few counts. The genes are TRBV6-6 and TRBJ2-4, with 8 nucleotides matching TRBD1. V trimming: 2 bases; J trimming: 0 bases; junction bases outside the gene matches: 6. Germline CDR1 and CDR2: MNHNY and SVGAGI (reference sequence). The CDR3 covers 17 residues. The CDR3 coding sequence is TGTGCCAGCAGTTACCCCGGACAGGGCTTAGCCAAAAACATTCAGTACTTC. Translating gives CASSYPGQGLAKNIQYF.

This clonotype was seen more than once but under ten times. The chain uses TRBV29-1 and TRBJ1-1; D remains ambiguous. The germline V gene encodes CDR1 SQVTM and CDR2 ANQGSEA. V was clipped by 1 base and J by 5 bases, with 17 bases between them. The CDR3 is 15 amino acids. CDR3 DNA sequence: TGCAGCGTTGAAGGTGGTCTCCGACTGGGAACTGAAGCTTTCTTT. Its protein is CSVEGGLRLGTEAFF.

In its sample, this clonotype was seen many times. The rearrangement uses TRBV29-1 and TRBJ1-2, with D possibly matching TRBD1 (5 bases). Germline V gene data show CDR1 as SQVTM and CDR2 as ANQGSEA. The CDR3 contains 13 residues. With 3 bases removed from V and 4 bases from J, the gap between germline ends came to 12 bases. The CDR3 DNA follows: TGCAGCGTTGATTCAGGGTGGGCCTATGGCTACACCTTC. Its protein is CSVDSGWAYGYTF.

The chain links TRBV7-6 to TRBJ1-2; TRBD1 is a possible D gene (5 bases). Trimming removed 4 bases at V and 2 bases at J, with 17 bases between. The CDR3 is made up of 16 amino acids. The V gene's germline CDR1 is SGHVS and CDR2 FNYEAQ. CDR3 coding DNA: TGTGCCAGCAGCTCGTTGAGAGTCCGGGACAACTATGGCTACACCTTC. It codes for CASSSLRVRDNYGYTF.